This TCR beta chain is drawn from a study of shared clonotypes between healthy human individuals. Regarding the study as a whole: Clonotypes not shared had lower generation probabilities than those common to all four donors. Only blood was sampled; tissue repertoires likely differ. Rarefaction exposed incomplete sorted-subset sequencing despite large depth.

Between the trimmed V and J ends, which lost 7 bases and 6 bases, there was a span of 22 bases. This CDR3 spans 16 amino acids. CDR1 and CDR2 from the germline V gene are SGHAT and FQNNGV. The naive CD8 fraction comprised CD45RO-negative cells positively selected for CCR7 and excluded terminally differentiated effector memory CD45RA+ cells. Data came from immunoSEQ multiplex PCR; TCRdb stores just in-frame clones and leaves some out. The sample records approximately 600,000 clones, about 95% being singletons. A note on this clone: Its antigen is currently unknown.

The V call is TRBV11-2, the J call TRBJ1-5; D perhaps matches TRBD1 (6 bases). Sequencing used naive CD8+ T cells sorted from blood. This clonotype was obtained from a woman under 40 in good health. CDR3 region: CASTPGGGGAFQPQHF. The CDR3 DNA is TGTGCCAGCACCCCGGGGGGCGGGGGGGCGTTTCAGCCCCAGCATTTT.